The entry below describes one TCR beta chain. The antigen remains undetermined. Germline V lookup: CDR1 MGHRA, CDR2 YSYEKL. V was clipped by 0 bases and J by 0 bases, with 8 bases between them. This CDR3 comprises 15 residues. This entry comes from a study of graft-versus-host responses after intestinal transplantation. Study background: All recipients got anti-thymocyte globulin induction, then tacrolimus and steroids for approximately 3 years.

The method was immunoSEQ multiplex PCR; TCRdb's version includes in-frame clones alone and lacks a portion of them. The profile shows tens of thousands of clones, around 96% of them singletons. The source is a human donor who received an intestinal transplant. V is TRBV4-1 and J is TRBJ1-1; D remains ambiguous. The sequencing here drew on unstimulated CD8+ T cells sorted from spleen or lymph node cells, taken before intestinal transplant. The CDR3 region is CASSQDMRMNTEAFF. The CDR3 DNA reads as TGCGCCAGCAGCCAAGATATGAGGATGAACACTGAAGCTTTCTTT.